What follows describes a single T cell receptor (beta chain). The antigen is undetermined. Distinct nucleotide sequences in the sample also encode this CDR3. Germline V gives CDR1 MNHNS, CDR2 SASEGT. V lost 2 bases and J lost 4; bases outside the gene matches: 5. The CDR3 length is 15 residues. The method was immunoSEQ multiplex PCR; TCRdb's version includes in-frame clones alone and lacks a portion of them. The table has approximately 77,000 clones, 75% to 90% seen once; the top ten hold under 2.5%. This entry belongs to a study of OX40 agonist ivuxolimab in advanced cancers. Study summary: Partial responses were achieved by three patients, one with hepatocellular carcinoma and two with cutaneous melanoma.

Enrollment shut out patients with autoimmune disease history or systemic immunosuppression. Whole-study findings and limits: Mean expanded clone counts were higher in CD8+ than CD4+ T cells. Normalized expansion of T-cell clones was also low for some nonresponders.

This TCR was sampled from an adult with an advanced solid tumor such as melanoma, head and neck, liver or kidney cancer. The chain employs TRBV6-1 and TRBJ1-5, with 7 bases identical to TRBD1. Sequenced material: CD4+ or CD8+ T cells sorted from blood, taken in a trial of the OX40 agonist ivuxolimab. This CDR3 is CASSERDRPNQPQHF. CDR3 DNA: TGTGCCAGCAGTGAAAGGGACAGACCAAATCAGCCCCAGCATTTT.